Listed below are T cell receptor beta chains from one sample, sequenced in a study of blood T cell repertoires in COVID-19. The assay was immunoSEQ multiplex PCR, and TCRdb's table has in-frame clones only and misses some. The sample consists of some 60,000 clones, roughly 89% of them appearing once. The sequencing sample was made of peripheral blood. These receptors all come from a human donor in a cohort sampled during active COVID-19. CDR3s leave out the opening cysteine and the closing phenylalanine or tryptophan. Each record gives: clone size, V gene, CDR3 protein. A row's size may be missing; if present it is once, few, many or a size class.

clone_size: -
v_call: TRBV18
cdr3_aa: ASSPSLMGRTEAF

clone_size: -
v_call: TRBV5-4
cdr3_aa: ASTGAAGGLPFTDTQY

clone_size: -
v_call: TRBV11-2
cdr3_aa: ASSLVQYTEAF

clone_size: -
v_call: TRBV14
cdr3_aa: ASSQVSRGKLF

clone_size: -
v_call: TRBV5-4
cdr3_aa: ASSLVYPQGSLRVRYKQY

clone_size: -
v_call: TRBV19
cdr3_aa: ASSLEPGLGSETQY

clone_size: -
v_call: TRBV5-1
cdr3_aa: ASSITGVGNTIY

clone_size: -
v_call: TRBV7-3
cdr3_aa: ASSLTRAGGTDTQY

clone_size: -
v_call: TRBV19
cdr3_aa: ASTLQGDQPQH

clone_size: -
v_call: TRBV2
cdr3_aa: ASNRPVGQTDTQY

clone_size: -
v_call: TRBV3-1/TRBV3-2
cdr3_aa: ASSQDRTGGNQPQH

clone_size: -
v_call: TRBV2
cdr3_aa: ASSEGSWYEQY

clone_size: -
v_call: TRBV19
cdr3_aa: ASNGRVNTEAF

clone_size: once
v_call: TRBV7-6
cdr3_aa: ASSLVPPTVQETQY

clone_size: -
v_call: TRBV6-5
cdr3_aa: ASSYVVGDTQY

clone_size: -
v_call: TRBV4-1
cdr3_aa: ASSQADRVNTEAF

clone_size: once
v_call: TRBV7-2
cdr3_aa: ASSYQGAGANVLT

clone_size: -
v_call: TRBV7-3
cdr3_aa: ASSLRGSGGYTDTQY

clone_size: -
v_call: TRBV7-8
cdr3_aa: ASAPLGGGRSYEQY

clone_size: -
v_call: TRBV9
cdr3_aa: ASSVAPIGNTIY

clone_size: -
v_call: TRBV5-3
cdr3_aa: ARSPPTESETQY

clone_size: -
v_call: TRBV19
cdr3_aa: ASSIALRDYGYT

clone_size: -
v_call: TRBV5-4
cdr3_aa: ASSSGGFNEKLF

clone_size: -
v_call: TRBV5-4
cdr3_aa: ASSDVGPAAGYT

clone_size: -
v_call: TRBV7-2
cdr3_aa: ASSLRLAGTDTQY

clone_size: few
v_call: TRBV2
cdr3_aa: ASSPQGQYYSNQPQH

clone_size: -
v_call: TRBV7-2
cdr3_aa: ASTVILPGRASTDTQY

clone_size: -
v_call: TRBV7-9
cdr3_aa: ASRPTSGRVYEQF

clone_size: -
v_call: TRBV11-2
cdr3_aa: ASSFALLVETQY

clone_size: -
v_call: TRBV7-3
cdr3_aa: ASTPGQGRTGELF

clone_size: -
v_call: TRBV3-1/TRBV3-2
cdr3_aa: ASSRGLAGRVGDTQY

clone_size: -
v_call: TRBV20-1
cdr3_aa: SASTGYNTEAF

clone_size: -
v_call: TRBV5-1
cdr3_aa: ASSSAGTGVGYT

clone_size: -
v_call: TRBV5-1
cdr3_aa: ASSLDGFYEQY

clone_size: -
v_call: TRBV3-1/TRBV3-2
cdr3_aa: ASSQGRGRAGNTIY

clone_size: -
v_call: TRBV2
cdr3_aa: ASRAQGHQNSPLH

clone_size: -
v_call: TRBV6-5
cdr3_aa: ASSYSRTGSVPFL

clone_size: -
v_call: TRBV20-1
cdr3_aa: SARPQVPLH

clone_size: -
v_call: TRBV11-2
cdr3_aa: ASSLEAGGGYT

clone_size: -
v_call: TRBV7-2
cdr3_aa: ASSLGGLDRGPPYGYT

clone_size: -
v_call: TRBV28
cdr3_aa: ASSLPISGANVLT

clone_size: -
v_call: TRBV19
cdr3_aa: ASSIGAGEGYT

clone_size: -
v_call: TRBV7-2
cdr3_aa: ASSSRGQGANTEAF

clone_size: -
v_call: TRBV6-5
cdr3_aa: AGGTGVGEQY

clone_size: -
v_call: TRBV9
cdr3_aa: ASSPSTLNYGYT

clone_size: -
v_call: TRBV4-1
cdr3_aa: ASSTGQTLIEYGYT

clone_size: -
v_call: TRBV19
cdr3_aa: ASSRPDGGEDTQY

clone_size: -
v_call: TRBV7-8
cdr3_aa: ASSLGLPGELF

clone_size: -
v_call: TRBV7-2
cdr3_aa: ASSLYLTGQANEQY

clone_size: -
v_call: TRBV19
cdr3_aa: ASRTRGGSYNEQF

clone_size: -
v_call: TRBV6-5
cdr3_aa: ASALAGEVGELF

clone_size: -
v_call: TRBV7-9
cdr3_aa: ASSSPNRGREDAEQY

clone_size: -
v_call: TRBV7-2
cdr3_aa: ASSSRQGGNTIY